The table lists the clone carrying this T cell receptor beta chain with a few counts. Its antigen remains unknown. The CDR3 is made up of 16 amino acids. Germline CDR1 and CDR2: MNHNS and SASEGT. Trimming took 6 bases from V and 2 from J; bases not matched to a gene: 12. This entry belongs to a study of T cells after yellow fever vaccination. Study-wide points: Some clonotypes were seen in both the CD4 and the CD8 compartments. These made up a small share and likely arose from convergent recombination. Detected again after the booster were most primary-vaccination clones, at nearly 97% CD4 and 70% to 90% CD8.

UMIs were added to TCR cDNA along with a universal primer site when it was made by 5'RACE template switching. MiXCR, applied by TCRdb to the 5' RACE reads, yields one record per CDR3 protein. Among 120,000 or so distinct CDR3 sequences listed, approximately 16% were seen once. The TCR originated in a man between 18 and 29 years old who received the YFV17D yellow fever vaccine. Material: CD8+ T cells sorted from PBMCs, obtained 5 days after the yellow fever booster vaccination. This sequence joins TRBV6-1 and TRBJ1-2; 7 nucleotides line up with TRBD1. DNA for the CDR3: TGTGCCAGCAGCAAAGGGGACAGCTACAGGAACTATGGCTACACCTTC. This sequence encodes CASSKGDSYRNYGYTF.